Each of the 8 T cell receptor beta chains below was sequenced from the same sample in a study of control samples from healthy donors and cancer patients. Measured with immunoSEQ multiplex PCR; TCRdb has only the in-frame clones, and not every one. The sample carries roughly 180,000 clones, more than 90% recorded once. The sequenced sample consisted of blood. These receptor sequences come from a woman in her forties in good health.

The V call is TRBV7-9, the J call TRBJ2-1; D gene ambiguous. Trimming took off 4 bases at V and 8 bases at J, with 18 bases between the two ends. CDR1 is SEHNR and CDR2 is FQNEAQ in the germline V gene (reference sequence). The CDR3 has 15 amino acids. DNA of the CDR3: TGTGCCAGCAGCTCCACCTTCGTAGGGCTGGATGAGCAGTTCTTC. Protein product: CASSSTFVGLDEQFF.

The rearrangement uses TRBV3-1 (or the pseudogene TRBV3-2) and TRBJ1-1, with D unclear. The germline V and J ends were trimmed by 2 bases and 2 bases, with 12 bases remaining between them. The V gene's germline CDR1 is LGHDT and CDR2 YNNKEL (reference sequence). This CDR3 has 15 amino acids. The CDR3 DNA follows: TGTGCCAGCAGCCAATCAGGCGGAGGTAACACTGAAGCTTTCTTT. It translates to CASSQSGGGNTEAFF.

The chain recombines TRBV3-1 (or the pseudogene TRBV3-2) with TRBJ1-1; no clear D gene. From germline, CDR1 is LGHDT and CDR2 YNNKEL (reference sequence). This CDR3 region has 17 residues. The V end lost 3 bases, the J end lost 4 bases, and 21 bases lay between the germline ends. Written as DNA, the CDR3 is TGTGCCAGCAGCCACCAAGTACACGATTTTTGGTCCACTGAAGCTTTCTTT. This encodes CASSHQVHDFWSTEAFF.

The table lists this clone with a few counts. The rearrangement joins TRBV3-1 (or the pseudogene TRBV3-2) to TRBJ1-1; 9 positions match TRBD1. Trimming took 2 bases from V and 7 from J; bases not matched to a gene: 8. Germline lookup yields CDR1 LGHDT and CDR2 YNNKEL (reference sequence). The CDR3 runs 15 residues. CDR3: CASSQNPGQGFEAFF. The DNA for the CDR3 is TGTGCCAGCAGCCAAAATCCGGGACAGGGATTTGAAGCTTTCTTT.

The chain uses TRBV7-9 and TRBJ1-4, with a possible D match to TRBD1 (6 bases). The CDR3 runs to 13 residues. Germline CDR1 is SEHNR and CDR2 is FQNEAQ (reference sequence). Trimming stripped 1 base from V and 6 bases from J, with 6 bases between. This CDR3 reads CASSLGQDEKLFF. CDR3 bases: TGTGCCAGCAGCTTAGGACAGGATGAAAAACTGTTTTTT.

V and J are TRBV7-8 and TRBJ1-5, with D tentatively TRBD1 (6 bases). Germline V gene sequence: CDR1 SGHVS, CDR2 FQNEAQ. The CDR3 loop spans 17 amino acids. The ends were cut back, 5 bases at V and 2 bases at J, with 19 bases in the middle. The CDR3 is CASSPSGGGAGNQPQHF. The CDR3 nucleotides read TGTGCCAGCAGCCCTAGCGGGGGGGGCGCGGGCAATCAGCCCCAGCATTTT.

The genes are TRBV5-1 and TRBJ2-5, with 12 bases matching TRBD2. The CDR3 covers 16 residues. J gave up 4 bases and V 0 bases, and 4 bases lay outside the gene matches. Germline V lookup: CDR1 SGHRS, CDR2 YFSETQ. This CDR3 is CASSLGGLAGAETQYF. In DNA form, the CDR3 reads TGCGCCAGCAGCTTGGGGGGACTAGCGGGTGCAGAGACCCAGTACTTC.

The rearrangement links TRBV2 to TRBJ2-1; D tentatively reads TRBD1 or TRBD2 (5 bases each). Between the trimmed V and J ends, which lost 4 bases and 3 bases, there was a span of 10 bases. In germline, CDR1 is SNHLY, CDR2 FYNNEI. The CDR3 sequence is 14 residues long. The CDR3 spells CASSVWGNYNEQFF. CDR3 DNA: TGTGCCAGCAGTGTCTGGGGGAACTACAATGAGCAGTTCTTC.